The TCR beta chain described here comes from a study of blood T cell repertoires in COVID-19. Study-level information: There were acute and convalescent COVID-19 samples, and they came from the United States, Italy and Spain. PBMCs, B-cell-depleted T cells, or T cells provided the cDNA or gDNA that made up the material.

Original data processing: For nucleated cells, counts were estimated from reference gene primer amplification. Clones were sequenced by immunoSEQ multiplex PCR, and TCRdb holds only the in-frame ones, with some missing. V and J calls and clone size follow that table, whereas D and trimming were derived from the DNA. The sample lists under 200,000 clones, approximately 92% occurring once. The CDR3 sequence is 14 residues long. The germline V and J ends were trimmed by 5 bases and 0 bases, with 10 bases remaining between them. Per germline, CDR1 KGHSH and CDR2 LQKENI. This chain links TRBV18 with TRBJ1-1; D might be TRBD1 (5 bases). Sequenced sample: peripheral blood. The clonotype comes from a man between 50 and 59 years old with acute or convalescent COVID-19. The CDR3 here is CASSTDSMNTEAFF. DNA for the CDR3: TGTGCCAGCTCAACTGACAGCATGAACACTGAAGCTTTCTTT.